This T cell receptor (beta chain) appears in the sequencing data of a study of blood T cell repertoires in COVID-19. Whole-study context: There were acute and convalescent COVID-19 samples, and they came from the United States, Italy and Spain. Sources were T cells, B-cell-depleted T cells, or PBMCs; the material itself was cDNA or gDNA.

In the original processing: Estimated nucleated cell counts came from reference gene primer amplification. Profiled with immunoSEQ multiplex PCR; TCRdb holds only in-frame clones, not every one. V, J and clone size were drawn from that table, and D and trimming were deduced from the DNA. The sample has 140,000 or so clones, about 90% seen once. The CDR3 length is 13 residues. Germline CDR1 and CDR2: MNHEY and SVGEGT. The ends lost 5 bases at V and 6 bases at J; junction bases unmatched: 4. The sequence was collected from a woman between 45 and 60 years old with acute or convalescent COVID-19. The rearrangement uses TRBV6-2 or TRBV6-3 and TRBJ1-5; TRBD1 aligns across 7 bases. The source material was peripheral blood. The chain's CDR3 is CASSGGGPQPQHF. As DNA, the CDR3 is TGTGCCAGCAGTGGAGGGGGCCCTCAGCCCCAGCATTTT.